Each of the 4 T cell receptor beta chains below was sequenced from the same sample in a study of blood T cell repertoires in COVID-19. The protocol was immunoSEQ multiplex PCR, while the TCRdb copy is restricted to in-frame clones and leaves out a portion. The sample shows 100,000 to 150,000 clones, around three quarters of them seen only once. Sequenced sample: peripheral blood. The origin of the receptors is a man aged 35-49 years with active or convalescent COVID-19.

The rearrangement links TRBV9 to TRBJ2-1; 8 positions agree with TRBD2. From germline, CDR1 is SGDLS and CDR2 YYNGEE. The CDR3 totals 15 residues. V was clipped by 1 base and J by 4 bases; unmatched bases: 4. This CDR3 reads CASSVLAGPYNEQFF. The CDR3 coding sequence is TGTGCCAGCAGCGTATTAGCGGGACCGTACAATGAGCAGTTCTTC.

The chain uses TRBV20-1 and TRBJ1-1; no clear D gene. CDR1 and CDR2 (germline): DFQATT, SNEGSKA (reference sequence). The CDR3 spans 12 residues. Trimming cost V 3 bases and J 1 base, with 6 bases left between them. CDR3: CSASEQNTEAFF. The CDR3 coding sequence is TGCAGTGCTAGTGAACAGAACACTGAAGCTTTCTTT.

The chain carries TRBV7-2 and TRBJ2-1; a weak D match, TRBD2 (5 bases). This CDR3 is 16 amino acids long. V gave up 5 bases and J gave up 0 bases, with 14 bases separating them. The germline gives CDR1 SGHTA, CDR2 FQGNSA. The CDR3 DNA sequence: TGTGCCAGCAGCACAACTAGGGTCCCCTCCTACAATGAGCAGTTCTTC. Its protein is CASSTTRVPSYNEQFF.

The gene calls are TRBV5-1 and TRBJ2-7, with 8 bases lining up with TRBD1. V lost 4 bases to trimming and J lost 1 base; unmatched junction nucleotides: 1. From germline, CDR1 is SGHRS and CDR2 YFSETQ. This CDR3 spans 13 amino acids. The CDR3 loop is CASSRQGSYEQYF. The CDR3 bases are TGCGCCAGCAGCCGACAGGGGTCCTACGAGCAGTACTTC.